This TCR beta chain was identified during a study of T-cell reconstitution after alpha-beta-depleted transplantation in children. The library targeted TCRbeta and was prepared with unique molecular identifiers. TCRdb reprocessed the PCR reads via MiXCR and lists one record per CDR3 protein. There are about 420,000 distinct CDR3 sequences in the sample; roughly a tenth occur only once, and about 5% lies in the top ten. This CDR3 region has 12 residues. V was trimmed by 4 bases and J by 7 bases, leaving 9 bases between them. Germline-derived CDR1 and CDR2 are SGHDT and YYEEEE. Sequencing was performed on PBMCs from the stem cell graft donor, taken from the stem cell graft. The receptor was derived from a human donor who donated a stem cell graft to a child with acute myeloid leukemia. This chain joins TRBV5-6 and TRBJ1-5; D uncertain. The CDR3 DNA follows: TGTGCCAGCAGCCAGTCGGGACAGCCCCAGCATTTT. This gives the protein CASSQSGQPQHF.